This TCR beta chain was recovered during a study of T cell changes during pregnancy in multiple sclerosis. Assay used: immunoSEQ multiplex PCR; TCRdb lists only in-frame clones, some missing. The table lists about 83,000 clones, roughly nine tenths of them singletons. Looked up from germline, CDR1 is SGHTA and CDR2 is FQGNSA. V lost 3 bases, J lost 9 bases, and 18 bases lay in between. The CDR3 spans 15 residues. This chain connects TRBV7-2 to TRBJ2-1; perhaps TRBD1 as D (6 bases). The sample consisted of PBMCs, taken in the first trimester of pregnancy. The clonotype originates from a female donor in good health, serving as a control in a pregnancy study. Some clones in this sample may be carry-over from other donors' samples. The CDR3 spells CASSFNSGTRGEQFF. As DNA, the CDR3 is TGTGCCAGCAGCTTTAACTCCGGGACAAGGGGTGAGCAGTTCTTC.